Presented here are 21 T cell receptor beta chains from one specimen sequenced in a study of T cell responses to AZD1222 COVID-19 vaccine. Measured with immunoSEQ multiplex PCR; TCRdb has only the in-frame clones, and not every one. The table shows some 92,000 clones, with around nine tenths occurring only once. The specimen was peripheral blood, collected on day 0 of AZD1222 vaccination. The receptors come from an adult in good health.

The CDR3: CASSLQGIGTNEKLFF. CDR3 bases: TGTGCCAGCAGTCTACAGGGGATAGGAACTAATGAAAAACTGTTTTTT. This chain connects TRBV28 to TRBJ1-4; 7 nucleotides align to TRBD1. V was clipped by 5 bases and J by 1 base; unmatched bases: 7. Per the germline V gene, CDR1 is MDHEN and CDR2 is SYDVKM. This CDR3 is 16 amino acids long.

The chain couples TRBV5-4 to TRBJ2-5; possibly TRBD1 for D (6 bases). The germline gives CDR1 SGHNT, CDR2 YYREEE (reference sequence). V was clipped by 2 bases and J by 5 bases, with 13 bases between them. The CDR3 length is 14 residues. As DNA, the CDR3 is TGTGCCAGCAGCTTTTCAGGGGTGATGGAGACCCAGTACTTC. It is translated as CASSFSGVMETQYF.

The V and J genes are TRBV28 and TRBJ1-5; no reliable D call. Germline assignment: CDR1 MDHEN and CDR2 SYDVKM. V gave up 3 bases and J gave up 6 bases, with 6 bases separating them. This CDR3 contains 12 residues. CDR3 coding DNA: TGTGCCAGCAGTTTGGTCGCTCAGCCCCAGCATTTT. This sequence encodes CASSLVAQPQHF.

V gene TRBV2 combines with J gene TRBJ2-7; perhaps TRBD1 as D (6 bases). V gave up 6 bases and J gave up 0 bases, with 9 bases separating them. Per germline, CDR1 SNHLY and CDR2 FYNNEI. The CDR3 loop spans 13 amino acids. Written as DNA, the CDR3 is TGTGCCAGCAGGTGGACAGCCTCCTACGAGCAGTACTTC. Its protein is CASRWTASYEQYF.

V is TRBV7-9 and J is TRBJ2-7; the D gene is possibly TRBD2 (5 bases). CDR1 and CDR2 from the germline V gene are SEHNR and FQNEAQ (reference sequence). V shed 9 bases and J shed 4 bases, with 19 bases lying between them. The CDR3 totals 14 residues. CDR3 region: CASSSIGRGYEQYF. The DNA of the CDR3 is TGTGCCAGTTCATCTATCGGCCGAGGGTACGAGCAGTACTTC. Together with reference TRBV7-9 and TRBJ2-7, the CDR3 gives the full variable domain: DTGVSQNPRHKITKRGQNVTFRCDPISEHNRLYWYRQTLGQGPEFLTYFQNEAQLEKSRLLSDRFSAERPKGSFSTLEIQRTEQGDSAMYLCASSSIGRGYEQYFGPGTRLTVT.

In this sample, this clone turned up a few times. V and J are TRBV18 and TRBJ2-7, with TRBD2 matching over 8 bases. The CDR3 has 13 amino acids. The junction had 3 bases not matched to a gene; V was cut back by 5 bases and J by 3 bases. Germline V gene sequence: CDR1 KGHSH, CDR2 LQKENI. CDR3: CASSTAGVYEQYF. The CDR3 DNA follows: TGTGCCAGCTCAACAGCGGGAGTCTACGAGCAGTACTTC.

This chain connects TRBV10-3 to TRBJ1-2; 7 bases line up with TRBD1. The CDR3 runs to 16 residues. J was trimmed by 8 bases and V by 0 bases; bases with no gene match: 12. The germline V gene has CDR1 ENHRY and CDR2 SYGVKD. As DNA, the CDR3 is TGTGCCATCAGTGAGTCGTTAGGTAGGGGGCCTGGAGGCTACACCTTC. It specifies CAISESLGRGPGGYTF.

V gene TRBV18 combines with J gene TRBJ1-4; D remains ambiguous. This CDR3 spans 16 amino acids. Trimming took 3 bases from V and 0 from J, leaving 11 bases between them. CDR1 is KGHSH, CDR2 LQKENI, per germline. Here the CDR3 DNA reads TGTGCCAGCTCACCTCCAAGGGCGACAACTAATGAAAAACTGTTTTTT. This encodes CASSPPRATTNEKLFF.

The gene calls are TRBV19 and TRBJ1-2; no definite D call. The V end lost 5 bases, the J end lost 2 bases, and 6 bases lay between the germline ends. The CDR3 runs to 12 residues. CDR1 is LNHDA, CDR2 SQIVND, per germline (reference sequence). CDR3 residues: CASSLRNYGYTF. The CDR3 coding sequence is TGTGCCAGTAGTCTTCGAAACTATGGCTACACCTTC. The full variable domain, rest sourced from reference TRBV19 and TRBJ1-2, is DGGITQSPKYLFRKEGQNVTLSCEQNLNHDAMYWYRQDPGQGLRLIYYSQIVNDFQKGDIAEGYSVSREKKESFPLTVTSAQKNPTAFYLCASSLRNYGYTFGSGTRLTVV.

This sequence joins TRBV5-1 and TRBJ1-4, with no clear D. There are 15 residues in the CDR3. From germline, CDR1 is SGHRS and CDR2 YFSETQ. V lost 3 bases to trimming and J lost 6 bases, with 15 bases between them. The CDR3 loop reads CASSSLASMDEKLFF. Here the CDR3 DNA reads TGCGCCAGCAGCTCGTTAGCCAGCATGGATGAAAAACTGTTTTTT.

The CDR3 is CASSYSPGGTEAFF. The CDR3 nucleotides read TGTGCCAGCAGTTACTCCCCTGGCGGCACTGAAGCTTTCTTT. The gene calls are TRBV6-5 and TRBJ1-1, with D unclear. The CDR3 extends over 14 amino acids. Deletions cut 0 bases from V and 4 bases from J, with 9 bases between. Germline V gene lookup returns CDR1 MNHEY and CDR2 SVGAGI.

The gene calls are TRBV19 and TRBJ1-5; D perhaps matches TRBD1 (6 bases). Trimming pared 4 bases from V and 7 bases from J, leaving 11 bases between. CDR1 and CDR2 from the germline V gene are LNHDA and SQIVND (reference sequence). The CDR3 consists of 13 residues. Here the CDR3 reads CASSTGVLQPQHF. CDR3 nucleotides: TGTGCCAGTAGTACAGGGGTTTTACAGCCCCAGCATTTT.

The rearrangement links TRBV2 to TRBJ1-1; no definite D call. This CDR3 is 13 amino acids long. V gave up 7 bases and J gave up 2 bases, with 11 bases separating them. CDR1 is SNHLY, CDR2 FYNNEI, per germline. The CDR3, as DNA: TGTGCCAGCAACTTGGACGGCAACACTGAAGCTTTCTTT. Amino acids: CASNLDGNTEAFF.

The genes are TRBV28 and TRBJ1-1; maybe TRBD1 (5 bases). The CDR3 sequence is 13 residues long. CDR1 and CDR2 (germline): MDHEN, SYDVKM. V lost 4 bases, J lost 0 bases, and 6 bases lay in between. CDR3 amino acids: CASSSTVNTEAFF. The CDR3 DNA is TGTGCCAGCAGTTCGACAGTGAACACTGAAGCTTTCTTT.

This clone appeared a few times. The J gene is TRBJ2-3, the V gene TRBV18; maybe TRBD1 (7 bases). Looked up from germline, CDR1 is KGHSH and CDR2 is LQKENI. This CDR3 is 15 amino acids long. V lost 1 base and J 3 bases, leaving 11 bases between the germline ends. CDR3 protein: CASSPQTGTTDTQYF. The CDR3 bases are TGTGCCAGCTCACCACAGACAGGGACTACAGATACGCAGTATTTT.

The rearrangement joins TRBV6-5 to TRBJ1-2; 8 nucleotides align to TRBD1. Looked up from germline, CDR1 is MNHEY and CDR2 is SVGAGI. The CDR3 extends over 13 amino acids. V lost 3 bases and J lost 6; bases outside the gene matches: 3. CDR3 loop: CASSYAQGDGYTF. For the CDR3, the DNA is TGTGCCAGCAGTTATGCACAGGGGGATGGCTACACCTTC.

This sequence joins TRBV7-2 and TRBJ1-3; perhaps TRBD1 as D (5 bases). This CDR3 has 18 amino acids. CDR1 is SGHTA, CDR2 FQGNSA, per germline. With 1 base removed from V and 7 bases from J, the gap between germline ends came to 23 bases. DNA of the CDR3: TGTGCCAGCAGCTTAGGGGTCGGGGCGCCGCCACTTGAGAACACCATATATTTT. Its translation: CASSLGVGAPPLENTIYF.

This sequence joins TRBV30 and TRBJ2-2; D possibly corresponds to TRBD2 (5 bases). The germline V gene has CDR1 GTSNPN and CDR2 SVGIG (reference sequence). Trimming took 1 base from V and 2 from J, leaving 8 bases between them. The CDR3 length is 14 residues. This chain's CDR3 is CAWSGTGNTGELFF. The CDR3 region has the DNA TGTGCCTGGAGTGGGACGGGAAACACCGGGGAGCTGTTTTTT.

This chain joins TRBV6-5 and TRBJ1-5; maybe TRBD1 (6 bases). The germline CDR1 and CDR2 sequences are MNHEY and SVGAGI. Trimming took off 5 bases at V and 3 bases at J, with 11 bases between the two ends. The CDR3 is made up of 14 amino acids. As DNA, the CDR3 is TGTGCCAGCAGTAAGAGGGACACCAATCAGCCCCAGCATTTT. It yields the protein CASSKRDTNQPQHF.

The V gene is TRBV2, the J gene TRBJ2-2; weak D call: TRBD1 (5 bases). In germline, CDR1 is SNHLY, CDR2 FYNNEI. The CDR3 is 16 amino acids. The ends were cut back, 0 bases at V and 6 bases at J, with 14 bases in the middle. The CDR3 spells CASSEALPGQAGELFF. CDR3 coding DNA: TGTGCCAGCAGTGAAGCGCTACCAGGGCAGGCCGGGGAGCTGTTTTTT.

The chain employs TRBV11-3 and TRBJ2-1; TRBD2 might be the D (6 bases). Germline values: CDR1 SGHNT, CDR2 YENEEA. The CDR3 has 18 amino acids. With 0 bases removed from V and 7 bases from J, the gap between germline ends came to 22 bases. The CDR3 is CASSLDRGGAGADNEQFF. CDR3 nucleotides: TGTGCCAGCAGCTTAGATCGGGGCGGAGCGGGCGCGGATAATGAGCAGTTCTTC.